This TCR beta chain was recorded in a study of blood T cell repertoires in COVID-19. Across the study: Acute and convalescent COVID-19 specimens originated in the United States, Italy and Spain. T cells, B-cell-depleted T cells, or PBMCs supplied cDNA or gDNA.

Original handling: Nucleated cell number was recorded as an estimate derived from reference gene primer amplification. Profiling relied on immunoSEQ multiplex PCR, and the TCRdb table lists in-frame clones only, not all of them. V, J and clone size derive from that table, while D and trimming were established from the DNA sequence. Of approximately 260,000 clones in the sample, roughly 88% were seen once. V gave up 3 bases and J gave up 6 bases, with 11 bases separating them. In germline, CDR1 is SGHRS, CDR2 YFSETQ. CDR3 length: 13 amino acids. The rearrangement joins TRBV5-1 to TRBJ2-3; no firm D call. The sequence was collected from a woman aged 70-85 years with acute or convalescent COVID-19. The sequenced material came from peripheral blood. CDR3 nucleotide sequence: TGCGCCAGCAGCTCTCCTCGAGGCGATACGCAGTATTTT. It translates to CASSSPRGDTQYF. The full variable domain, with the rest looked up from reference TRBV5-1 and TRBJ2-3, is KAGVTQTPRYLIKTRGQQVTLSCSPISGHRSVSWYQQTPGQGLQFLFEYFSETQRNKGNFPGRFSGRQFSNSRSEMNVSTLELGDSALYLCASSSPRGDTQYFGPGTRLTVL.